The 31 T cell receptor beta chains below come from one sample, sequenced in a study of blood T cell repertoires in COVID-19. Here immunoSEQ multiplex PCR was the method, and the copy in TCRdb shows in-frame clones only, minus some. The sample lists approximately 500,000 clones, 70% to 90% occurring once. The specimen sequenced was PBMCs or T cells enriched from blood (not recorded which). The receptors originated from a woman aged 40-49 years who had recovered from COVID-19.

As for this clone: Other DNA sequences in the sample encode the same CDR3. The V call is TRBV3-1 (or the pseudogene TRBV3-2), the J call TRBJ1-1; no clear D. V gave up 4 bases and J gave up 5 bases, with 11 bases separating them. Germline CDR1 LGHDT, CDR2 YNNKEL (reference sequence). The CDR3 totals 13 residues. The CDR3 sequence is CASSPRRGTEAFF. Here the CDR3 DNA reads TGTGCCAGCAGCCCCAGACGGGGTACTGAAGCTTTCTTT.

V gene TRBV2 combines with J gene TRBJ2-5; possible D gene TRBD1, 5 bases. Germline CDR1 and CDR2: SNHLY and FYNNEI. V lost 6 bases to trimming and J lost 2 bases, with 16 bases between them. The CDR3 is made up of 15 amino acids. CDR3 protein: CASSKQTVVQETQYF. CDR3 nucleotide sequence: TGTGCCAGCAGCAAACAGACAGTCGTTCAAGAGACCCAGTACTTC.

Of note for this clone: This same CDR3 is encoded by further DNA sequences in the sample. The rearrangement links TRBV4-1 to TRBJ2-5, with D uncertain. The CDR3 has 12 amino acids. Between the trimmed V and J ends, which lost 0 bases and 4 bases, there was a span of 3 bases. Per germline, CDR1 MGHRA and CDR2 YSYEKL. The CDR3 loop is CASSQDRETQYF. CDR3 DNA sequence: TGCGCCAGCAGCCAAGATAGAGAGACCCAGTACTTC.

The CDR3 sequence is CASVGDNSLQETQYF. The CDR3 DNA reads as TGTGCCAGCGTGGGGGACAACAGCCTTCAAGAGACCCAGTACTTC. The rearrangement uses TRBV28 and TRBJ2-5, with a possible D match to TRBD1 (6 bases). The CDR3 has 15 amino acids. Per germline, CDR1 MDHEN and CDR2 SYDVKM. V was clipped by 8 bases and J by 2 bases, with 18 bases between them.

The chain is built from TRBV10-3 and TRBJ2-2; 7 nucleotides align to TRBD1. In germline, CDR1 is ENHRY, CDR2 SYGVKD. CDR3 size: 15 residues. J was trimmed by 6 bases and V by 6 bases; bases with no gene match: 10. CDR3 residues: CAISSATGSAGELFF. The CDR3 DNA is TGTGCCATCAGCTCTGCGACAGGGTCGGCCGGGGAGCTGTTTTTT.

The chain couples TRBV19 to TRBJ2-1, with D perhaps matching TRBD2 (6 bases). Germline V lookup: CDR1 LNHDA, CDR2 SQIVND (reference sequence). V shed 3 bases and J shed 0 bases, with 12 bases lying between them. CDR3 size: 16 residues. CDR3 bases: TGTGCCAGTAGTATCGTAGCGACTAGCTCCTACAATGAGCAGTTCTTC. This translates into CASSIVATSSYNEQFF.

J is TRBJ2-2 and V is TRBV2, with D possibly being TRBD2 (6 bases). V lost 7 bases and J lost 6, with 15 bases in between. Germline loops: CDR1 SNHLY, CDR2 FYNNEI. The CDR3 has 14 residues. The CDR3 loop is CASIRDGSPGELFF. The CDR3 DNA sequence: TGTGCCAGCATTAGGGACGGGAGCCCCGGGGAGCTGTTTTTT.

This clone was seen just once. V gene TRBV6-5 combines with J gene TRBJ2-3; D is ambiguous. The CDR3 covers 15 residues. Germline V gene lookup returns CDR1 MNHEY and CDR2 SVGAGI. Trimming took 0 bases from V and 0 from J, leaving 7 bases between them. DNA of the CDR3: TGTGCCAGCAGTTACTCACTCGAGAGCACAGATACGCAGTATTTT. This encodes CASSYSLESTDTQYF.

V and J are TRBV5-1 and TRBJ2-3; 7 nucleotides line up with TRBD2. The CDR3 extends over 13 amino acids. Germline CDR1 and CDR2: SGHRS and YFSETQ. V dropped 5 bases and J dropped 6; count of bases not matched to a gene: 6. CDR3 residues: CASRAGVEDTQYF. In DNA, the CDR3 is TGCGCCAGCAGGGCGGGGGTGGAGGATACGCAGTATTTT.

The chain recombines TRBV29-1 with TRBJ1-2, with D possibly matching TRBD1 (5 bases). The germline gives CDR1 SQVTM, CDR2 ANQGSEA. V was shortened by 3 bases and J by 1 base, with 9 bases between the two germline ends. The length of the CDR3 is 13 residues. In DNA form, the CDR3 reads TGCAGCGTTGATATAGGGGTTAACTATGGCTACACCTTC. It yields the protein CSVDIGVNYGYTF.

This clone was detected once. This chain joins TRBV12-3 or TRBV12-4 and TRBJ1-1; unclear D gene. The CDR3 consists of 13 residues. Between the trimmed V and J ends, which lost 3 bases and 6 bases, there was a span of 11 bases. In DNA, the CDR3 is TGTGCCAGCAGTTTTAGATCGGTTTCTGAAGCTTTCTTT. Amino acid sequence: CASSFRSVSEAFF.

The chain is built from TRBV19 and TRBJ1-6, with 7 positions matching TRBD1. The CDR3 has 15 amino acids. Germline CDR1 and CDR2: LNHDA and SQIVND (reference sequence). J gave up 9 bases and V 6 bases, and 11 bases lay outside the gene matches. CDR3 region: CASRRDRDEISPLHF. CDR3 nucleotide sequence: TGTGCCAGTAGGAGAGACAGGGACGAGATTTCACCCCTCCACTTT.

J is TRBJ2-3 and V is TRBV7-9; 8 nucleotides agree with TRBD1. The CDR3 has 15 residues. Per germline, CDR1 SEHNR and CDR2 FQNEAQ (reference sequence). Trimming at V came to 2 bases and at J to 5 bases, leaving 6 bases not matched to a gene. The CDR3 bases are TGTGCCAGCAGCTTATCGGCAGGGGGCTTAGATACGCAGTATTTT. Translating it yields CASSLSAGGLDTQYF. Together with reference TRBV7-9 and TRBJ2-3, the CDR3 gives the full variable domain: DTGVSQNPRHKITKRGQNVTFRCDPISEHNRLYWYRQTLGQGPEFLTYFQNEAQLEKSRLLSDRFSAERPKGSFSTLEIQRTEQGDSAMYLCASSLSAGGLDTQYFGPGTRLTVL.

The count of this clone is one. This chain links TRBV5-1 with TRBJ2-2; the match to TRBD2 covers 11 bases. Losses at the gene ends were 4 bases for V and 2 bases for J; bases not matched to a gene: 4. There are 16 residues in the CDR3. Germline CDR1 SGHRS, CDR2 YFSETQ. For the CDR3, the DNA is TGCGCCAGCAGCCTCACTAGCGGGAGTAACACCGGGGAGCTGTTTTTT. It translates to CASSLTSGSNTGELFF.

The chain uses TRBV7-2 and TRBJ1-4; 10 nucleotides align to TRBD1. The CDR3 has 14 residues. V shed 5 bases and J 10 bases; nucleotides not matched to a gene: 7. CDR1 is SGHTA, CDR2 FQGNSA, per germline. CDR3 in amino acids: CASSPGQGVGKLFF. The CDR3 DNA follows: TGTGCCAGCAGCCCCGGACAGGGGGTAGGAAAACTGTTTTTT.

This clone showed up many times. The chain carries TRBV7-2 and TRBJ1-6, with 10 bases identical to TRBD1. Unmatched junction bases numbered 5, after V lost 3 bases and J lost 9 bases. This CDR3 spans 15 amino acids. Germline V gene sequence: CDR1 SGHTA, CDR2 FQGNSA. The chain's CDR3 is CASSFSGQGGSPLHF. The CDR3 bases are TGTGCCAGCAGCTTTTCCGGACAGGGGGGTTCACCCCTCCACTTT. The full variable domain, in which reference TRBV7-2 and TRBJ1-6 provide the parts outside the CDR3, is GAGVSQSPSNKVTEKGKDVELRCDPISGHTALYWYRQSLGQGLEFLIYFQGNSAPDKSGLPSDRFSAERTGGSVSTLTIQRTQQEDSAVYLCASSFSGQGGSPLHFGNGTRLTVT.

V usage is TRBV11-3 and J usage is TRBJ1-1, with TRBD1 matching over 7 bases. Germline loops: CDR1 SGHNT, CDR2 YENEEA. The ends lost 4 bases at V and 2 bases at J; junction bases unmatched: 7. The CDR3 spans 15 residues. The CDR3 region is CASSWTGQTNTEAFF. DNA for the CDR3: TGTGCCAGCAGCTGGACGGGACAGACTAACACTGAAGCTTTCTTT.

The CDR3 region is CASSLSQDHNYGYTF. DNA of the CDR3: TGTGCCAGCAGCTTGTCACAGGACCATAACTATGGCTACACCTTC. V and J are TRBV5-5 and TRBJ1-2, with a tentative D call TRBD1 (5 bases). In germline, CDR1 is SGHKS, CDR2 YYEKEE (reference sequence). With 1 base removed from V and 1 base from J, the gap between germline ends came to 11 bases. The CDR3 runs to 15 residues. Full variable domain (outside the CDR3, taken from reference TRBV5-5 and TRBJ1-2): DAGVTQSPTHLIKTRGQQVTLRCSPISGHKSVSWYQQVLGQGPQFIFQYYEKEERGRGNFPDRFSARQFPNYSSELNVNALLLGDSALYLCASSLSQDHNYGYTFGSGTRLTVV.

CDR3 residues: CASRRTGANTGELFF. As DNA, the CDR3 is TGTGCCAGCAGACGCACAGGAGCGAACACCGGGGAGCTGTTTTTT. The rearrangement joins TRBV27 to TRBJ2-2; a weak D match, TRBD1 (5 bases). V lost 6 bases and J lost 0, with 11 bases in between. The germline V gene has CDR1 MNHEY and CDR2 SMNVEV (reference sequence). The CDR3 is 15 residues long.

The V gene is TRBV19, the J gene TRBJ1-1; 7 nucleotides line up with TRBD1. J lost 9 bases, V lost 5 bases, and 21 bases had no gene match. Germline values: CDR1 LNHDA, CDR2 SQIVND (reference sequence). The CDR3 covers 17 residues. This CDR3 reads CASSVITRDSPSTKAFF. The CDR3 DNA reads TGTGCCAGTAGTGTCATCACCCGGGACAGTCCTTCAACCAAAGCTTTCTTT.

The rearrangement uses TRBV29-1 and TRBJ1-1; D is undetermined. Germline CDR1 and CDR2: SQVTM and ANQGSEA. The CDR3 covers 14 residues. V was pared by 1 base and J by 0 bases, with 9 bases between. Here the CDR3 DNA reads TGCAGCGTTGAAGTTCAGGCCCTGAACACTGAAGCTTTCTTT. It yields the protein CSVEVQALNTEAFF.

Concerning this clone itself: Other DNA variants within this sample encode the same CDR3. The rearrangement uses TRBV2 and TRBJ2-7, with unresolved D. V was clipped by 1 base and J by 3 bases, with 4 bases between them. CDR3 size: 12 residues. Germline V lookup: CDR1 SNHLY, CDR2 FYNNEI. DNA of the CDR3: TGTGCCAGCAGTGAAGGCAGCTACGAGCAGTACTTC. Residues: CASSEGSYEQYF.

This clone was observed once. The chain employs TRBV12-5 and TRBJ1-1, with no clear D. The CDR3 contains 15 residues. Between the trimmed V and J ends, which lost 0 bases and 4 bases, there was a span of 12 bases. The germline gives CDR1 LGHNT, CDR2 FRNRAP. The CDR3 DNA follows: TGTGCTAGTGGTTTGGTACTGGGAGGGAGCACTGAAGCTTTCTTT. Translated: CASGLVLGGSTEAFF.

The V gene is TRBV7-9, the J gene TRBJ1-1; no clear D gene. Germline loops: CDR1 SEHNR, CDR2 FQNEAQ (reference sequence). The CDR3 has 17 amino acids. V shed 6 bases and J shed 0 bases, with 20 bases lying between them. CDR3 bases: TGTGCCAGCAGTTTCAAACCGGGAGATCCCATGAACACTGAAGCTTTCTTT. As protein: CASSFKPGDPMNTEAFF. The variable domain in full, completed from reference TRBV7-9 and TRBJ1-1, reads DTGVSQNPRHKITKRGQNVTFRCDPISEHNRLYWYRQTLGQGPEFLTYFQNEAQLEKSRLLSDRFSAERPKGSFSTLEIQRTEQGDSAMYLCASSFKPGDPMNTEAFFGQGTRLTVV.

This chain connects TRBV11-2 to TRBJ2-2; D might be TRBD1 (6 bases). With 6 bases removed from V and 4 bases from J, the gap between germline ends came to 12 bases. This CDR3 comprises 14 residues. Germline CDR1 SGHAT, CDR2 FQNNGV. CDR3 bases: TGTGCCAGCAGTCTCACAGGGTCCACCGGGGAGCTGTTTTTT. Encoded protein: CASSLTGSTGELFF.

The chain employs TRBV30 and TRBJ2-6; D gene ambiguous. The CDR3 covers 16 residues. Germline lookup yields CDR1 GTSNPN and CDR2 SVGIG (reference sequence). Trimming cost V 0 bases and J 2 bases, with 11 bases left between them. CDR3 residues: CAWSVHLLTGANVLTF. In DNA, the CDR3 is TGTGCCTGGAGTGTACACCTTCTTACTGGGGCCAACGTCCTGACTTTC.

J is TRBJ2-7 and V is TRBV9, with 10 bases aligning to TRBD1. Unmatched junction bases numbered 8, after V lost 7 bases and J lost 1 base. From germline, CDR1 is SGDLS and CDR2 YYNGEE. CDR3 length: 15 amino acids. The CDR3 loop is CASGSGTGASYEQYF. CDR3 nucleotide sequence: TGTGCCAGCGGTTCCGGGACAGGGGCTTCCTACGAGCAGTACTTC. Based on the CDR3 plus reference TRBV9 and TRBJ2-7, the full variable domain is DSGVTQTPKHLITATGQRVTLRCSPRSGDLSVYWYQQSLDQGLQFLIQYYNGEERAKGNILERFSAQQFPDLHSELNLSSLELGDSALYFCASGSGTGASYEQYFGPGTRLTVT.

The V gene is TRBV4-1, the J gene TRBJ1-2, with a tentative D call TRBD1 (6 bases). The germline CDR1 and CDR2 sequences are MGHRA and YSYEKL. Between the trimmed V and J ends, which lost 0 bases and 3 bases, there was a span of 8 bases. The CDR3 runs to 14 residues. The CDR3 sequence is CASSQEGAYYGYTF. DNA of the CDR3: TGCGCCAGCAGCCAAGAGGGGGCGTACTATGGCTACACCTTC.

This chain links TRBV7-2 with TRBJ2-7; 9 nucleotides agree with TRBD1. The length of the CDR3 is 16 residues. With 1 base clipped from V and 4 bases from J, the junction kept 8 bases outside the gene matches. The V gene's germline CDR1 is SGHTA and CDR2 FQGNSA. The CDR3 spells CASSLEYGTGFYEQYF. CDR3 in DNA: TGTGCCAGCAGCTTAGAATACGGGACAGGGTTTTACGAGCAGTACTTC.

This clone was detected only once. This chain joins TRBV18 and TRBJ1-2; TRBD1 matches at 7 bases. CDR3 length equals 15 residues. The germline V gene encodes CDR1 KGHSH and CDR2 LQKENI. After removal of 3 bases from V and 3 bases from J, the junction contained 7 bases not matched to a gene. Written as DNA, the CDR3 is TGTGCCAGCTCACCCGGACAGGCCACTGACTATGGCTACACCTTC. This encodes CASSPGQATDYGYTF.

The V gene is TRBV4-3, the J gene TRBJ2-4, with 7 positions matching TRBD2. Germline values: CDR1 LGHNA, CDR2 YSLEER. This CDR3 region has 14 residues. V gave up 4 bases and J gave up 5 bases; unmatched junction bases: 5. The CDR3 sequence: CASSLGLAENIQYF. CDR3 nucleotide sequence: TGCGCCAGCAGCCTCGGCCTAGCGGAAAACATTCAGTACTTC.